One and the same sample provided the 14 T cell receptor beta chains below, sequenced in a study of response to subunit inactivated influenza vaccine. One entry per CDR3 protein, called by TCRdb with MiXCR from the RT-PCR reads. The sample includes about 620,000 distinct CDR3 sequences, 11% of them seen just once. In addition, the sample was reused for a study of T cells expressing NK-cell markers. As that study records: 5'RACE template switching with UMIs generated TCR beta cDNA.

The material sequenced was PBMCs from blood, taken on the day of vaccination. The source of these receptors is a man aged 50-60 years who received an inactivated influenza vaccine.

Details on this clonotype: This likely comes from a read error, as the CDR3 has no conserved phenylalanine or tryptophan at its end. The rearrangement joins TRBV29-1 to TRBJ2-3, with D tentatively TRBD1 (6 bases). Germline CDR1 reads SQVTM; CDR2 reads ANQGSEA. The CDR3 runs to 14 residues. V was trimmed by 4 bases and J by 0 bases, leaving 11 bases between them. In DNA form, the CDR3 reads TGCAGCGTTGGGGTAGGGGGTAGCACAGATACGCAGTATTTA. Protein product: CSVGVGGSTDTQYL.

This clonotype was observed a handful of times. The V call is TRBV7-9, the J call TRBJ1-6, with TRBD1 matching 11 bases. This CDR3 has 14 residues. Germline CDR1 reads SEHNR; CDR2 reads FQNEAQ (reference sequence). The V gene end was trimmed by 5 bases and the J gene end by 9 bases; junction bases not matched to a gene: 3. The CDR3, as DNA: TGTGCCAGCAGCATCGGACAGGGGGCTTCACCCCTCCACTTT. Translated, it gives CASSIGQGASPLHF.

Here the CDR3 reads CASSEELGQGFPSDEQFF. CDR3 bases: TGTGCCAGCAGCGAAGAGTTGGGACAGGGGTTTCCTTCGGATGAGCAGTTCTTC. This chain joins TRBV9 and TRBJ2-1; 10 bases match TRBD1. Germline values: CDR1 SGDLS, CDR2 YYNGEE. V lost 3 bases to trimming and J lost 8 bases; unmatched junction nucleotides: 17. The CDR3 runs to 18 residues.

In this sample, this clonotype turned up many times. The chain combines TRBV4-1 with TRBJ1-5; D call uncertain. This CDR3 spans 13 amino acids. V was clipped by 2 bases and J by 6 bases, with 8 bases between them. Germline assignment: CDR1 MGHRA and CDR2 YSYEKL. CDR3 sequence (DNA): TGCGCCAGCAGCCAAAATTTTGCTCAGCCCCAGCATTTT. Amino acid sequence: CASSQNFAQPQHF.

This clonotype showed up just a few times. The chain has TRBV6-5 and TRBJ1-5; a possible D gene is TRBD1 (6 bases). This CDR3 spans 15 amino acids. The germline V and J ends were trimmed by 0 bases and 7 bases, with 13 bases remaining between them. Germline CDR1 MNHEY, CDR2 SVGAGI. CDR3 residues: CASSYSAGVGQPQHF. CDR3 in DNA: TGTGCCAGCAGTTACTCGGCAGGGGTTGGCCAGCCCCAGCATTTT.

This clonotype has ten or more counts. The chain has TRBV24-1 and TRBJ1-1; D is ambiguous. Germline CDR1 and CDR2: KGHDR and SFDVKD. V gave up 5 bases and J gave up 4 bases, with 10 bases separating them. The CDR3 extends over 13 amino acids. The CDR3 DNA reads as TGTGCCACCAGTGGCCCTCGCGGCACTGAAGCTTTCTTT. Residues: CATSGPRGTEAFF.

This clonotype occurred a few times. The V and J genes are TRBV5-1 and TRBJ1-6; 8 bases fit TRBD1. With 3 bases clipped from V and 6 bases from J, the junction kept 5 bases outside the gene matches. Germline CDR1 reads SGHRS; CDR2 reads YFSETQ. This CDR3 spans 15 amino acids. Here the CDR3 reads CASSWSGQGNSPLHF. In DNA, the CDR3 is TGCGCCAGCAGCTGGTCCGGACAGGGTAATTCACCCCTCCACTTT.

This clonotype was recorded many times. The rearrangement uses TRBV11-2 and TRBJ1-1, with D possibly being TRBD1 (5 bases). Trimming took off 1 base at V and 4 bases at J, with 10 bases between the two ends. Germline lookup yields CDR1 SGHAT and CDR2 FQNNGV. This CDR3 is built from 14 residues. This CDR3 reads CASSLVERGTEAFF. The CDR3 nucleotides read TGTGCCAGCAGCTTAGTGGAGAGGGGCACTGAAGCTTTCTTT.

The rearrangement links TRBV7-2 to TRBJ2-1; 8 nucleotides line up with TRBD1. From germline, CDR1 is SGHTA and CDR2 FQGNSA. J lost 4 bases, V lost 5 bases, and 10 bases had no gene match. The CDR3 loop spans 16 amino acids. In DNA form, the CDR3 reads TGTGCCAGCAGCCCCCGCGGACAGGGACAATACAATGAGCAGTTCTTC. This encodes CASSPRGQGQYNEQFF.

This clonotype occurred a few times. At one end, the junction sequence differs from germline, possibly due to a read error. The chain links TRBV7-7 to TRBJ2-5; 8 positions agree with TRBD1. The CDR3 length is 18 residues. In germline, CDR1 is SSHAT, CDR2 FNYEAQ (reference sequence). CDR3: CASSPTILQGAAQETQYF. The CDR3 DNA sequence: TGTGCTAGCAGCCCCACCATTCTCCAGGGGGCAGCGCAAGAGACCCAGTACTTC.

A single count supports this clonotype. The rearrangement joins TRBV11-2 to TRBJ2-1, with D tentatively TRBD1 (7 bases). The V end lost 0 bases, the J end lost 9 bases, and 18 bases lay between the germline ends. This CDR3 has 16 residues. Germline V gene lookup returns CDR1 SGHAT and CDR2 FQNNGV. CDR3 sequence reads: CASSLDAGQRHREQFF. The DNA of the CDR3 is TGTGCCAGCAGCTTAGATGCGGGACAGAGGCATCGTGAGCAGTTCTTC. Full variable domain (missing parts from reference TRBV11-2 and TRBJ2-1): EAGVAQSPRYKIIEKRQSVAFWCNPISGHATLYWYQQILGQGPKLLIQFQNNGVVDDSQLPKDRFSAERLKGVDSTLKIQPAKLEDSAVYLCASSLDAGQRHREQFFGPGTRLTVL.

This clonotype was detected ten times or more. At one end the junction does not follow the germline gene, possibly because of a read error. CDR3 nucleotides: TGTGCCAGCAGTCTTCGGACCGTGAACACTGAAGCTTTCTTT. It translates to CASSLRTVNTEAFF. The chain has TRBV5-1 and TRBJ1-1; no reliable D call. This CDR3 region has 14 residues. Per germline, CDR1 SGHRS and CDR2 YFSETQ.

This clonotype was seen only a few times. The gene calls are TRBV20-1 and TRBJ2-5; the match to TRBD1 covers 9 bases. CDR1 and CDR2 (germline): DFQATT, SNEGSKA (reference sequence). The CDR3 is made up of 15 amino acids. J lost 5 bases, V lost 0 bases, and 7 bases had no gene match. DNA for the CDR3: TGCAGTGCTAGAGACGGACAGGGGCGGCGGGAGACCCAGTACTTC. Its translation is CSARDGQGRRETQYF.

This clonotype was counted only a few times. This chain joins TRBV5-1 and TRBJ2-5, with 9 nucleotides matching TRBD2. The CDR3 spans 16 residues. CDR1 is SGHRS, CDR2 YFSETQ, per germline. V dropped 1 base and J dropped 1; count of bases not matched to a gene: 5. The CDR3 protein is CASSLPAGGSQETQYF. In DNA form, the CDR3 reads TGCGCCAGCAGCTTGCCAGCGGGGGGTAGCCAAGAGACCCAGTACTTC. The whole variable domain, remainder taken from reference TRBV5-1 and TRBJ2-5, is KAGVTQTPRYLIKTRGQQVTLSCSPISGHRSVSWYQQTPGQGLQFLFEYFSETQRNKGNFPGRFSGRQFSNSRSEMNVSTLELGDSALYLCASSLPAGGSQETQYFGPGTRLLVL.